This TCR beta chain was sequenced during a study of cytomegalovirus exposure and HLA in healthy donors. The overall study: Earlier results showed 120 million or so unique TCR beta sequences derived from approximately 170 million T cells.

The CDR3 consists of 14 residues. Germline trimming cut 11 bases from V and 3 bases from J; bases unmatched to any gene: 9. Germline V lookup: CDR1 LNHDA, CDR2 SQIVND (reference sequence). As to this clone: Its cognate antigen is unknown.

Overall study results and limits: In vitro assays verified that three CMV-associated chains recognized CMV antigens specifically. In a later analysis, a missense DCLRE1C variant was linked to TCR beta V- and J-gene trimming. Cytomegalovirus association was assigned to 150 to 200 TCR beta chains.

The PCR used 60 Vbeta and 13 Jbeta primers. The assay was immunoSEQ multiplex PCR, and TCRdb's table has in-frame clones only and misses some. Found here are some 40,000 clones; the top ten clones hold 4%. The receptor was isolated from a male donor in good health and CMV-seronegative. The rearrangement uses TRBV19 and TRBJ1-5; 8 bases fit TRBD1. Sequenced sample: PBMCs. CDR3 loop: CASASDRVNQPQHF. The CDR3 nucleotides are TGTGCCTCCGCCTCGGACAGGGTCAATCAGCCCCAGCATTTT.